This T cell receptor beta chain stems from a study of response to subunit inactivated influenza vaccine. The study's findings and limits: There was a suggestion from the authors that each seasonal influenza vaccination recruits few new T cells.

The V end was cut by 0 bases, the J end by 3 bases, with 9 bases between. Germline CDR1 is SGHNT and CDR2 is YYREEE (reference sequence). The CDR3 covers 14 residues. This clonotype was detected many times. The antigen remains unidentified. TCRdb used MiXCR to reprocess the RT-PCR reads, holding one entry per CDR3 protein. The repertoire holds 540,000 or so distinct CDR3 sequences, with 10% to 15% as singletons. The rearrangement uses TRBV5-4 and TRBJ2-5; tentative D call: TRBD2 (7 bases). The sequencing used PBMCs from blood, collected roughly 45 days after vaccination. The sequence was collected from a man aged 50-60 years who received an inactivated influenza vaccine. The CDR3 protein is CASSLEGGEETQYF. In DNA form, the CDR3 reads TGTGCCAGCAGCTTGGAAGGGGGGGAAGAGACCCAGTACTTC. Full variable domain (missing parts from reference TRBV5-4 and TRBJ2-5): ETGVTQSPTHLIKTRGQQVTLRCSSQSGHNTVSWYQQALGQGPQFIFQYYREEENGRGNFPPRFSGLQFPNYSSELNVNALELDDSALYLCASSLEGGEETQYFGPGTRLLVL.